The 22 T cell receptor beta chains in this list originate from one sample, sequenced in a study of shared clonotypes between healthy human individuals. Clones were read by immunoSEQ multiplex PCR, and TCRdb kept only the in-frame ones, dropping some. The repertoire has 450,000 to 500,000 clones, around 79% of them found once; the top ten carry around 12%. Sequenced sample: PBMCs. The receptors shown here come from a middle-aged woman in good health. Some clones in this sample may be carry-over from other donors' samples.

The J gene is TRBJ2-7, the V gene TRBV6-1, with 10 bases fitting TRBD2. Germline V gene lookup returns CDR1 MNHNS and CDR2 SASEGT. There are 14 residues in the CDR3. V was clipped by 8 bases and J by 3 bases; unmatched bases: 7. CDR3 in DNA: TGTGCCAGCGAAACTAGCGGGGCTATCTACGAGCAGTACTTC. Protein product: CASETSGAIYEQYF.

In DNA, the CDR3 is TGCGCCAGCAGCCCCCTGGGACTAGCGGGAGGGGGGACCCAGTACTTC. Amino acids: CASSPLGLAGGGTQYF. The chain carries TRBV5-1 and TRBJ2-5; 16 bases are shared with TRBD2. CDR3 length: 16 amino acids. Germline V lookup: CDR1 SGHRS, CDR2 YFSETQ. The V segment lost 4 bases and the J segment 7 bases; nucleotides outside the gene matches: 7.

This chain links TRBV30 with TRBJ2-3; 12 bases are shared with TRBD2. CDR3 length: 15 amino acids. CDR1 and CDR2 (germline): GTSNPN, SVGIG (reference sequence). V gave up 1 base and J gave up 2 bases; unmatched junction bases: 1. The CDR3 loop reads CAWSGLAGATDTQYF. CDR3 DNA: TGTGCCTGGAGTGGACTAGCGGGGGCCACAGATACGCAGTATTTT.

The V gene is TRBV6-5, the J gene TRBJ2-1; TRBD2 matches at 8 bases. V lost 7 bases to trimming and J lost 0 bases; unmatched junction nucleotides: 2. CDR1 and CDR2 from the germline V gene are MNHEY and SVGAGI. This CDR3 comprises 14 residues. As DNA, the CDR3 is TGTGCCAGCAACAGCGGGAGCTCCTACAATGAGCAGTTCTTC. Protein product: CASNSGSSYNEQFF.

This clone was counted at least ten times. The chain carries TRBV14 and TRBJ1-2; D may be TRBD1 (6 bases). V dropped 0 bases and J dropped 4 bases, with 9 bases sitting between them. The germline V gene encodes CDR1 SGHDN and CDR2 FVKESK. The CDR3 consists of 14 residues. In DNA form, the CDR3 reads TGTGCCAGCAGCCAAGAGGGACAAATCTATGGCTACACCTTC. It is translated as CASSQEGQIYGYTF. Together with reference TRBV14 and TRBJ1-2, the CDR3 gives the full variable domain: EAGVTQFPSHSVIEKGQTVTLRCDPISGHDNLYWYRRVMGKEIKFLLHFVKESKQDESGMPNNRFLAERTGGTYSTLKVQPAELEDSGVYFCASSQEGQIYGYTFGSGTRLTVV.

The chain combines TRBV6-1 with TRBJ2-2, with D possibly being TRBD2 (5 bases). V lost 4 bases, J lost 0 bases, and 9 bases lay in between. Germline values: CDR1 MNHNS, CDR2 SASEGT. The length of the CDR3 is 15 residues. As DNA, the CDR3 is TGTGCCAGCAGTGTGTCCGGGACGAACACCGGGGAGCTGTTTTTT. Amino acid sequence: CASSVSGTNTGELFF.

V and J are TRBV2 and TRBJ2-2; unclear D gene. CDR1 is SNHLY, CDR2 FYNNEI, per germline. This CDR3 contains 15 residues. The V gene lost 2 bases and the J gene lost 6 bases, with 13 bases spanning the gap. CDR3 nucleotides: TGTGCCAGCAGTGAAAAGTGGGTTGGCGCCGGGGAGCTGTTTTTT. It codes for CASSEKWVGAGELFF.

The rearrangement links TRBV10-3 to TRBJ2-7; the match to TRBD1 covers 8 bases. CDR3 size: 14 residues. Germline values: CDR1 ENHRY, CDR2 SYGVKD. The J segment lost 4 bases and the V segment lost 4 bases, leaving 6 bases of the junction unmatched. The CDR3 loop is CAISGGTGVYEQYF. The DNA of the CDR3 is TGTGCCATCAGTGGTGGGACAGGAGTTTACGAGCAGTACTTC.

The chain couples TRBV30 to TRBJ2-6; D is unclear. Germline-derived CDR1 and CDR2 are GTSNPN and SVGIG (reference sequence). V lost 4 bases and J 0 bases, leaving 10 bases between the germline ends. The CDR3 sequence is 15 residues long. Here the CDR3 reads CAWMRTRSGANVLTF. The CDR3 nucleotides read TGTGCCTGGATGCGCACTCGCTCTGGGGCCAACGTCCTGACTTTC.

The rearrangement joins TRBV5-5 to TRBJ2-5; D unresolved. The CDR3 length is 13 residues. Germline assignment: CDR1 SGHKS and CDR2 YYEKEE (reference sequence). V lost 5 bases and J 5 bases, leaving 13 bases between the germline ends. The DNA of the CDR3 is TGTGCCAGCAGTCCTCGGCTTGGGGAGACCCAGTACTTC. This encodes CASSPRLGETQYF.

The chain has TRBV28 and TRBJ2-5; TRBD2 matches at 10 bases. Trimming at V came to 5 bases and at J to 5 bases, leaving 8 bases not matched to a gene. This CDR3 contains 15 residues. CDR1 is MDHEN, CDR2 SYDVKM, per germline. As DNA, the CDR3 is TGTGCCAGCAGTCCGGCAGCGGGAGGGACGGAGACCCAGTACTTC. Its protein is CASSPAAGGTETQYF.

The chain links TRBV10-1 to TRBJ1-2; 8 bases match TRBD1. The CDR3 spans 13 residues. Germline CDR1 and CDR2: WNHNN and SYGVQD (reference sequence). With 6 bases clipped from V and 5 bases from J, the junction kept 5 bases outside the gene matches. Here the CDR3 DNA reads TGCGCCAGCAGCGCCGGGACAGGATATGGCTACACCTTC. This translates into CASSAGTGYGYTF.

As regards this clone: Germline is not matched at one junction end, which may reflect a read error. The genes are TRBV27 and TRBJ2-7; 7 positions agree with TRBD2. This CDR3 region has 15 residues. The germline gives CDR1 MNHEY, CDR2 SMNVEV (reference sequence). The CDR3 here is CASNPSAGVSNEQYF. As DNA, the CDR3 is TGTGCCAGCAACCCCAGCGCGGGAGTCTCCAACGAGCAGTACTTC.

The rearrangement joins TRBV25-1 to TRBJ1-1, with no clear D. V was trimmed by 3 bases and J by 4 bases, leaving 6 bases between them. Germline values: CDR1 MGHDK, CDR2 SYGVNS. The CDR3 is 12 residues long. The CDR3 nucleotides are TGTGCCAGCAGTGACTACAGCACTGAAGCTTTCTTT. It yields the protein CASSDYSTEAFF.

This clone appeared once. CDR3 loop: CASSIGRITDEQYF. Written as DNA, the CDR3 is TGTGCCAGTAGTATAGGTAGGATTACCGACGAGCAGTACTTC. The gene calls are TRBV19 and TRBJ2-7, with D unclear. The germline CDR1 and CDR2 sequences are LNHDA and SQIVND (reference sequence). CDR3 length: 14 residues. Trimming took 1 base from V and 5 from J, leaving 12 bases between them.

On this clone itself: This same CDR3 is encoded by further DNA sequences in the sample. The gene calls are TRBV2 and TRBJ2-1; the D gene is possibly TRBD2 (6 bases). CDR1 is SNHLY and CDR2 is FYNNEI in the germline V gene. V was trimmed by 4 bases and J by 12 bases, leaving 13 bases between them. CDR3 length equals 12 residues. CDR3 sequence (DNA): TGTGCCAGCAGTGGAGAACTAGCAGGGCAGTTCTTC. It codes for CASSGELAGQFF.

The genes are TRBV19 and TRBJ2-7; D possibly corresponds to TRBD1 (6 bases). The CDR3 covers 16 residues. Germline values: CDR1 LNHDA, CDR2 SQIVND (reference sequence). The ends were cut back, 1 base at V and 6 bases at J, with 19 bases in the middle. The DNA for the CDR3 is TGTGCCAGTAGTATAGGAGGGACAACGAGGTTCTCCGAGCAGTACTTC. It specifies CASSIGGTTRFSEQYF. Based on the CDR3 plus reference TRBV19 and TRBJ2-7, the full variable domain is DGGITQSPKYLFRKEGQNVTLSCEQNLNHDAMYWYRQDPGQGLRLIYYSQIVNDFQKGDIAEGYSVSREKKESFPLTVTSAQKNPTAFYLCASSIGGTTRFSEQYFGPGTRLTVT.

The CDR3 sequence is CASSQRVLLNEQFF. In DNA, the CDR3 is TGCGCCAGCAGCCAAAGGGTACTCTTAAATGAGCAGTTCTTC. The chain is built from TRBV4-1 and TRBJ2-1; D remains ambiguous. CDR1 MGHRA and CDR2 YSYEKL come from the germline V gene. The CDR3 is 14 amino acids. V was clipped by 2 bases and J by 7 bases, with 12 bases between them.

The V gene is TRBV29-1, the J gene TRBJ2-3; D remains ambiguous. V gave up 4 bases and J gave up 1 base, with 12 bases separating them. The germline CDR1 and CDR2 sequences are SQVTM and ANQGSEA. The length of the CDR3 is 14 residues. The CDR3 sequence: CSVGYPTRTDTQYF. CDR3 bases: TGCAGCGTTGGTTACCCCACCCGCACAGATACGCAGTATTTT.

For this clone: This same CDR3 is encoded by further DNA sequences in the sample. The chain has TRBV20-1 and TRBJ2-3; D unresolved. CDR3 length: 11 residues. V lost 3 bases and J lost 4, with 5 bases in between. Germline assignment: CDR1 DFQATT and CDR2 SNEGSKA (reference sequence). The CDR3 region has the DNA TGCAGTGCTAGTGTCGCAGATACGCAGTATTTT. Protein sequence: CSASVADTQYF.

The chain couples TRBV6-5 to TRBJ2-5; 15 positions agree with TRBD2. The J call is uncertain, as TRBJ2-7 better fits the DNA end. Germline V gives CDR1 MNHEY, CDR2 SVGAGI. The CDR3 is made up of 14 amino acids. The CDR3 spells CASRRGLAGGEQYF. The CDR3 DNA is TGTGCCAGCAGACGGGGACTAGCGGGAGGCGAGCAGTACTTC.

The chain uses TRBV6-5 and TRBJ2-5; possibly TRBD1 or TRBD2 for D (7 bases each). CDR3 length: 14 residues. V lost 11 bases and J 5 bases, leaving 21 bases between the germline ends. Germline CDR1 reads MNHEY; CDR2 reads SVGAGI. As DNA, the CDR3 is TGTGCCTCCAGGGGGGGGTTGTTCGATGAGACCCAGTACTTC. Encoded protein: CASRGGLFDETQYF.